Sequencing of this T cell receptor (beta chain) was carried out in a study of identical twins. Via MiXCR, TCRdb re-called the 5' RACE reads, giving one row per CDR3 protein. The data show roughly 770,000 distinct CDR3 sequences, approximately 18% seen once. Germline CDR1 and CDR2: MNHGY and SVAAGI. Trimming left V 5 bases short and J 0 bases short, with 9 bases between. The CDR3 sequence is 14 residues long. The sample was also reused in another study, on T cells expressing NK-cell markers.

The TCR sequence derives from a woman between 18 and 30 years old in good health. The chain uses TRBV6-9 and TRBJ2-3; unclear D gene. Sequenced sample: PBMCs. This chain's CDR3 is CASSTRTSTDTQYF. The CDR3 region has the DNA TGTGCCAGCAGTACCCGAACTAGCACAGATACGCAGTATTTT.